This TCR beta chain appears in the sequencing data of a study of OX40 agonist ivuxolimab in advanced cancers. In the study overall: Mean age about 60 years, range about 20 to 90; about 81% male.

This clone was observed a single time. What it recognizes is unknown. The CDR3 covers 16 residues. Trimming took 4 bases from V and 2 from J, leaving 16 bases between them. Germline CDR1 is SGHRS and CDR2 is YFSETQ. Clones were read by immunoSEQ multiplex PCR, and TCRdb kept only the in-frame ones, dropping some. The table records tens of thousands of clones, 85% to 90% of them present only once. General study findings and limits: Circulating CD4+ and CD8+ T cells showed clonal expansion by week 6 at 0.1 to 3.0 mg/kg.

The specimen was CD4+ or CD8+ T cells sorted from blood, collected in a trial of the OX40 agonist ivuxolimab. The rearrangement uses TRBV5-1 and TRBJ2-4, with D possibly being TRBD1 (6 bases). The TCR was taken from an adult with an advanced solid tumor such as melanoma, head and neck, liver or kidney cancer. The CDR3 DNA follows: TGCGCCAGCAGCCCAAATTCAGGGGTCTCCAAAAACATTCAGTACTTC. Protein product: CASSPNSGVSKNIQYF.